The 9 T cell receptor beta chains below were found in one sample sequenced in a study of blood T cell repertoires in COVID-19. Method: immunoSEQ multiplex PCR; TCRdb's copy keeps in-frame clones and lacks some. The top ten clones hold about 4% of a sample with 60,000 to 75,000 clones, 86% of them seen once. Sample: peripheral blood. The receptors stem from an older man with active COVID-19.

The V gene is TRBV3-1 (or the pseudogene TRBV3-2), the J gene TRBJ2-1, with TRBD2 matching over 10 bases. Germline lookup yields CDR1 LGHDT and CDR2 YNNKEL (reference sequence). The J segment lost 2 bases and the V segment lost 4 bases, leaving 2 bases of the junction unmatched. CDR3 length: 15 amino acids. The chain's CDR3 is CASSPSGGAYNEQFF. The CDR3 DNA is TGTGCCAGCAGCCCCAGCGGGGGGGCCTACAATGAGCAGTTCTTC.

This clone was found once. The chain links TRBV5-1 to TRBJ2-7; possibly TRBD1 for D (6 bases). The V gene lost 4 bases and the J gene lost 2 bases, with 13 bases spanning the gap. Per the germline V gene, CDR1 is SGHRS and CDR2 is YFSETQ. This CDR3 region has 14 residues. The CDR3: CASSPDSGTYEQYF. The CDR3 coding sequence is TGCGCCAGCAGCCCGGACAGTGGGACCTACGAGCAGTACTTC.

A single count supports this clone. This rearrangement joins TRBV29-1 to TRBJ2-7, with a weak D call TRBD2 (6 bases). With 4 bases removed from V and 2 bases from J, the gap between germline ends came to 9 bases. Germline V gene sequence: CDR1 SQVTM, CDR2 ANQGSEA. CDR3 length: 12 residues. CDR3 amino acids: CSVGPGAYEQYF. In DNA, the CDR3 is TGCAGCGTTGGGCCGGGGGCCTACGAGCAGTACTTC.

This clone was seen more than once but under ten times. The chain has TRBV11-2 and TRBJ1-5; D is perhaps TRBD1 (6 bases). Deletions cut 5 bases from V and 2 bases from J, with 10 bases between. This CDR3 has 14 amino acids. Germline V gene data show CDR1 as SGHAT and CDR2 as FQNNGV. The CDR3, as DNA: TGTGCCAGCAGCCACCCAGGGGGCAATCAGCCCCAGCATTTT. Its protein product is CASSHPGGNQPQHF.

The V gene is TRBV12-3 or TRBV12-4, the J gene TRBJ2-7, with D perhaps matching TRBD2 (5 bases). This CDR3 has 13 amino acids. Trimming removed 1 base from V and 6 bases from J, with 10 bases in between. As DNA, the CDR3 is TGTGCCAGCAGTTTAGGTAGCCGGGGCGAGCAGTACTTC. This codes for CASSLGSRGEQYF.

The chain is built from TRBV19 and TRBJ1-1; D is undetermined. In germline, CDR1 is LNHDA, CDR2 SQIVND (reference sequence). V gave up 6 bases and J gave up 4 bases, with 12 bases separating them. This CDR3 is 13 amino acids long. The CDR3 is CASRDLGGTEAFF. The CDR3 DNA reads as TGTGCCAGTAGGGACCTAGGAGGCACTGAAGCTTTCTTT.

This clone was observed a single time. The rearrangement joins TRBV5-1 to TRBJ2-1, with TRBD2 as a possible D gene (6 bases). The CDR3 extends over 15 amino acids. Germline loops: CDR1 SGHRS, CDR2 YFSETQ. V was pared by 5 bases and J by 0 bases, with 12 bases between. CDR3 protein: CASRGEAGSYNEQFF. The CDR3, as DNA: TGCGCCAGCAGGGGGGAGGCGGGCTCCTACAATGAGCAGTTCTTC.

The V gene is TRBV11-3, the J gene TRBJ2-1; 8 bases match TRBD2. Germline CDR1 and CDR2: SGHNT and YENEEA. Germline trimming cut 2 bases from V and 6 bases from J; bases unmatched to any gene: 3. CDR3 length: 14 residues. CDR3 region: CASSLRLAGNEQFF. The CDR3 bases are TGTGCCAGCAGCTTACGGCTAGCGGGCAATGAGCAGTTCTTC.

The chain uses TRBV18 and TRBJ2-1; 8 bases are shared with TRBD1. J lost 5 bases, V lost 4 bases, and 7 bases had no gene match. Per the germline V gene, CDR1 is KGHSH and CDR2 is LQKENI. The CDR3 loop spans 15 amino acids. CDR3 sequence (DNA): TGTGCCAGCTCACTCCGACAGGGGCGCCACAATGAGCAGTTCTTC. Amino acids: CASSLRQGRHNEQFF.